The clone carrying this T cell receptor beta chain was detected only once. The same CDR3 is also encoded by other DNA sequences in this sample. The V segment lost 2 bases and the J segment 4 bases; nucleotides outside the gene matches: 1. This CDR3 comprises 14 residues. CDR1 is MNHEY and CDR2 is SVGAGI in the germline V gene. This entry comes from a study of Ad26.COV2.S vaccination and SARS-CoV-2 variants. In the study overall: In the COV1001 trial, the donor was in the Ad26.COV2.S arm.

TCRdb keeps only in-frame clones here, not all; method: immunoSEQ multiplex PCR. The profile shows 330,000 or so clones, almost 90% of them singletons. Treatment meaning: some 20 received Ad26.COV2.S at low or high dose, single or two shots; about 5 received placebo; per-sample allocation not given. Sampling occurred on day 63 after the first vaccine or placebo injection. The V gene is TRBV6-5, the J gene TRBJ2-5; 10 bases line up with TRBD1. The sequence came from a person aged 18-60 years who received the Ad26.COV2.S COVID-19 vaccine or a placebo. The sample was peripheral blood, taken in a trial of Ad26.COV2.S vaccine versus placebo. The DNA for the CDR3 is TGTGCCAGCAGTTACGACAGGGGGCTAGAGACCCAGTACTTC. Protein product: CASSYDRGLETQYF.